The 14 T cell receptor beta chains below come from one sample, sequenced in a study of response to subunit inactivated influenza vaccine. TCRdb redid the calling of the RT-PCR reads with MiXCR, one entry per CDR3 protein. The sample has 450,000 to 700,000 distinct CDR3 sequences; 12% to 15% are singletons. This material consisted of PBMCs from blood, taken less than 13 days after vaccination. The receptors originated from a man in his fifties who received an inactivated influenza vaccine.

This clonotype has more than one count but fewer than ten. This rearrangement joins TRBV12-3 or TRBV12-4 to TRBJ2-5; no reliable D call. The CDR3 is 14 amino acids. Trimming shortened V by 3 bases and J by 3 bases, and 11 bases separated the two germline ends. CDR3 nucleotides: TGTGCCAGCAGTTTGAATGTATGGAAAGAGACCCAGTACTTC. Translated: CASSLNVWKETQYF.

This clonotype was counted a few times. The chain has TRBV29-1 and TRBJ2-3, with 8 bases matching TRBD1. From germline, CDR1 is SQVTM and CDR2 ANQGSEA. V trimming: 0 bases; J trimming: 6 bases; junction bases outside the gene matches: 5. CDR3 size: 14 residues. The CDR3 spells CSVEESGGPDTQYF. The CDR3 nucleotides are TGCAGCGTTGAAGAGTCAGGGGGCCCCGATACGCAGTATTTT.

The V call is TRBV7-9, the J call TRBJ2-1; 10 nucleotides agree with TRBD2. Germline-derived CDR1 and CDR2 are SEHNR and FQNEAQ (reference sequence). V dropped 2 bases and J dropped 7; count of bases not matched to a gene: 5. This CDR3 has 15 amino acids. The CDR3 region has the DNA TGTGCCAGCAGCTTAAGCGGGAGGGTAGGGAATGAGCAGTTCTTC. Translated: CASSLSGRVGNEQFF.

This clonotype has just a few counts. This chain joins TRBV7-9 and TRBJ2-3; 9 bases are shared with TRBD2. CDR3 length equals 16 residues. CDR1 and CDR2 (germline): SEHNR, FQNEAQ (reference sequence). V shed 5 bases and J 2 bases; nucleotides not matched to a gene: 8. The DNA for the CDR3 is TGTGCCAGCAGCGTATTGACTAGCGGAGTCACAGATACGCAGTATTTT. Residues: CASSVLTSGVTDTQYF.

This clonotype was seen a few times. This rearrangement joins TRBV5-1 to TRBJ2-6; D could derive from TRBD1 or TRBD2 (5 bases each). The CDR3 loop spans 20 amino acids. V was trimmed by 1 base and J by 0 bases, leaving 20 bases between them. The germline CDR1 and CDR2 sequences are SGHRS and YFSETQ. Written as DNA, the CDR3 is TGCGCCAGCAGCTTGCTCGTGTCGTCAGGGACCATCTCTGGGGCCAACGTCCTGACTTTC. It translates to CASSLLVSSGTISGANVLTF.

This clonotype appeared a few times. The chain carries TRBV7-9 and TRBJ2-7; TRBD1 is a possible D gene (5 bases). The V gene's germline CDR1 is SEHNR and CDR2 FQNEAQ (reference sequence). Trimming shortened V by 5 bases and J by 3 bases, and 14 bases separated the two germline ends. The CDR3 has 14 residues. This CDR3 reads CASSRSGQFYEQYF. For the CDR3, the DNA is TGTGCCAGCAGCCGATCCGGACAATTCTACGAGCAGTACTTC.

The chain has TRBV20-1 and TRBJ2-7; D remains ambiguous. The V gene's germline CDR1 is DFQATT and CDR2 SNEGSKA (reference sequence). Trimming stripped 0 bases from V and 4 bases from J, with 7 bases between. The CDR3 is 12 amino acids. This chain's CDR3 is CSAREQGYEQYF. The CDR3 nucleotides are TGCAGTGCTAGAGAACAAGGATACGAGCAGTACTTC.

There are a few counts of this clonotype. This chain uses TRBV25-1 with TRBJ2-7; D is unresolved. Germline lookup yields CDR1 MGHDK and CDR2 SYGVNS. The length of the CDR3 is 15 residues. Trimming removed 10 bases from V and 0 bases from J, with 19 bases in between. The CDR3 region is CATSPTRLVSYEQYF. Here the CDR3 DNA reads TGTGCCACCAGCCCGACACGGCTCGTCTCCTACGAGCAGTACTTC.

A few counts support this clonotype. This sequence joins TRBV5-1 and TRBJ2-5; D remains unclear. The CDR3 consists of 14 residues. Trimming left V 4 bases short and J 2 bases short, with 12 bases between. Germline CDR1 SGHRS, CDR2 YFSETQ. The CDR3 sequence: CASSPAPAQETQYF. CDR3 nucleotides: TGCGCCAGCAGCCCCGCCCCGGCTCAAGAGACCCAGTACTTC.

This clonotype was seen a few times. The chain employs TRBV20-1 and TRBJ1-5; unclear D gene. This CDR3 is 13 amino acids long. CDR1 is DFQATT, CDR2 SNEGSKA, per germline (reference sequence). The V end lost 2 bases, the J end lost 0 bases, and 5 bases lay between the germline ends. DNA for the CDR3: TGCAGTGCTAGAAGTGATAGCAATCAGCCCCAGCATTTT. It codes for CSARSDSNQPQHF.

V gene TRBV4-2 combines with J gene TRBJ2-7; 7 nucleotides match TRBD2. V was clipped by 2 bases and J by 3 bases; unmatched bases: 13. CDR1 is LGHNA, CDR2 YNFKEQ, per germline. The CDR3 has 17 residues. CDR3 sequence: CASSQHIPGLTNYEQYF. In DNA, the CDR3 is TGTGCCAGCAGCCAACACATCCCGGGACTAACAAACTACGAGCAGTACTTC.

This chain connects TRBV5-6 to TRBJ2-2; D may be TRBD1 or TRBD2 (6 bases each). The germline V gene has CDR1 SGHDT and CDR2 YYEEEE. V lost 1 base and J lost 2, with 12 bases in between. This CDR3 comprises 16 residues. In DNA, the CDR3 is TGTGCCAGCAGCTTGTGGATGGGGGGCAACACCGGGGAGCTGTTTTTT. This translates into CASSLWMGGNTGELFF.

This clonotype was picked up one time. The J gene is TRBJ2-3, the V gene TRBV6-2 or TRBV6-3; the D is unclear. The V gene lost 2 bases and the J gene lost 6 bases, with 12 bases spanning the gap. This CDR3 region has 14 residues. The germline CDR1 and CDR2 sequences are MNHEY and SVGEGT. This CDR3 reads CASSYNLMLDTQYF. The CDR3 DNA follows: TGTGCCAGCAGTTACAACCTCATGCTGGATACGCAGTATTTT.

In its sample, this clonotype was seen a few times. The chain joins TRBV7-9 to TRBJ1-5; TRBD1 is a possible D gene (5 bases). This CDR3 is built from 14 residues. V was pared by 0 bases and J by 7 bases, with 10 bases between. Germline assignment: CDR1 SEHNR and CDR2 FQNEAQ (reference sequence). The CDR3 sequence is CASSLARGGQPQHF. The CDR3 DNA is TGTGCCAGCAGCTTAGCCCGGGGGGGACAGCCCCAGCATTTT.